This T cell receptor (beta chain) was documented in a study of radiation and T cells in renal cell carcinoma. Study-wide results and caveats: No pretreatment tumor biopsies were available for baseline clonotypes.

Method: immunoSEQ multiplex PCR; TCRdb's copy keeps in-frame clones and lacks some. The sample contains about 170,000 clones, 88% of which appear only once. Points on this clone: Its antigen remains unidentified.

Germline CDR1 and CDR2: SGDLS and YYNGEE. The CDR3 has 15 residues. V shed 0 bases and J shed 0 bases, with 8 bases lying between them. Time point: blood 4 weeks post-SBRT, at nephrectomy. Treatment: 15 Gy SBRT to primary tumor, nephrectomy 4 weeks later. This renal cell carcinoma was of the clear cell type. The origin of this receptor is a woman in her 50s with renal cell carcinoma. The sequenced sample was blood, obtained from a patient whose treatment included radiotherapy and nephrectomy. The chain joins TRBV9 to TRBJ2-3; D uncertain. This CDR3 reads CASSVEVSSTDTQYF. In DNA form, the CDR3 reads TGTGCCAGCAGCGTAGAGGTCAGTAGCACAGATACGCAGTATTTT. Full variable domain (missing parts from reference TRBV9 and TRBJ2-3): DSGVTQTPKHLITATGQRVTLRCSPRSGDLSVYWYQQSLDQGLQFLIQYYNGEERAKGNILERFSAQQFPDLHSELNLSSLELGDSALYFCASSVEVSSTDTQYFGPGTRLTVL.